This TCR beta chain was sequenced for a study of blood T cell repertoires in COVID-19. Study-level information: The origin of the acute and convalescent COVID-19 samples was the United States, Italy and Spain. T cells, B-cell-depleted T cells, or PBMCs supplied cDNA or gDNA.

As handled by the study authors: Estimation of nucleated cell counts relied on the amplification of reference gene primers. Clones were read by immunoSEQ multiplex PCR, and TCRdb kept only the in-frame ones, dropping some. V and J calls and clone size are given by that table; D and trimming were obtained from the DNA. The table shows fewer than 250,000 clones, with around 83% occurring only once. This clonotype was sampled from a man aged 40-50 years with acute or convalescent COVID-19. Sequencing was carried out using peripheral blood.

The CDR3 here is CATSDSLRTGIERQFF. The CDR3 DNA sequence: TGTGCCACCAGTGACTCCCTGAGGACAGGGATAGAACGGCAGTTCTTC. The rearrangement joins TRBV24-1 to TRBJ2-1, with 8 bases fitting TRBD1. Germline CDR1 is KGHDR and CDR2 is SFDVKD. The CDR3 contains 16 residues. V shed 4 bases and J 12 bases; nucleotides not matched to a gene: 16.